This entry lists 23 T cell receptor beta chains sequenced from one sample in a study of response to subunit inactivated influenza vaccine. TCRdb re-analysed the RT-PCR reads in MiXCR, keeping a single row per CDR3 protein. The sample includes 450,000 to 500,000 distinct CDR3 sequences, about 10% seen only once; the top ten take approximately 12%. The sample here was PBMCs from blood, taken 40 to 50 days after vaccination. The receptors were gathered from a man in his forties or fifties who received an inactivated influenza vaccine.

This chain links TRBV11-2 with TRBJ2-7; the D call may be TRBD1 or TRBD2 (6 bases each). V was clipped by 2 bases and J by 4 bases, with 30 bases between them. Germline loops: CDR1 SGHAT, CDR2 FQNNGV. The CDR3 has 20 amino acids. The CDR3 region is CASSLPQVWRGESTPYEQYF. The DNA for the CDR3 is TGTGCCAGCAGCTTACCACAGGTCTGGAGGGGGGAGTCAACACCATACGAGCAGTACTTC.

Concerning this clonotype itself: This may come from a read error, since a much larger clone is one base off. The chain couples TRBV7-9 to TRBJ2-7; TRBD1 or TRBD2 may be the D gene (5 bases each). The V gene's germline CDR1 is SEHNR and CDR2 FQNEAQ (reference sequence). The CDR3 is 14 amino acids. The CDR3: CASSHRAPWDEHYF. The DNA for the CDR3 is TGTGCCAGCAGCCATCGAGCACCTTGGGACGAGCACTACTTC.

This clonotype was found a few times. DNA for the CDR3: TGTGCCAGCAGCCCCGGGTTCCAGACCCAGTACTTC. It translates to CASSPGFQTQYF. This chain joins TRBV6-6 and TRBJ2-5; the D is unclear. V lost 6 bases and J lost 6, with 11 bases in between. Per the germline V gene, CDR1 is MNHNY and CDR2 is SVGAGI (reference sequence). The length of the CDR3 is 12 residues.

This clonotype was picked up a small number of times. V is TRBV5-1 and J is TRBJ2-3, with D hard to call. Deletions cut 3 bases from V and 14 bases from J, with 13 bases between. Germline V gene data show CDR1 as SGHRS and CDR2 as YFSETQ. The CDR3 length is 11 residues. The DNA for the CDR3 is TGCGCCAGCAGCTCCTCCTTACGTTTGTATTTT. Its translation is CASSSSLRLYF.

This clonotype came up a few times. The chain joins TRBV5-1 to TRBJ1-1; D unresolved. This CDR3 is 12 amino acids long. Germline loops: CDR1 SGHRS, CDR2 YFSETQ. Trimming left V 0 bases short and J 9 bases short, with 9 bases between. CDR3 residues: CASSLAEGKAFF. The CDR3 DNA sequence: TGCGCCAGCAGCTTGGCCGAGGGAAAAGCTTTCTTT.

A few counts support this clonotype. The chain links TRBV24-1 to TRBJ2-1, with D tentatively TRBD1 or TRBD2 (5 bases each). Germline values: CDR1 KGHDR, CDR2 SFDVKD. CDR3 length equals 14 residues. V dropped 10 bases and J dropped 1 base, with 13 bases sitting between them. CDR3 sequence (DNA): TGTGCCACGAGGGGTACGGGGTCCTACAATGAGCAGTTCTTC. Its translation: CATRGTGSYNEQFF.

This clonotype showed up many times. In DNA, the CDR3 is TGTGCCAGCAGCGTTACAGGGGCCACTGAAGCTTTCTTT. Translating gives CASSVTGATEAFF. The rearrangement links TRBV12-3 or TRBV12-4 to TRBJ1-1; 7 nucleotides agree with TRBD1. The V gene end was trimmed by 6 bases and the J gene end by 4 bases; junction bases not matched to a gene: 5. The CDR3 is 13 residues long.

This clonotype occurred a few times. The V gene is TRBV7-9, the J gene TRBJ2-4; 10 bases are a match to TRBD1. Per germline, CDR1 SEHNR and CDR2 FQNEAQ (reference sequence). The V gene end was trimmed by 5 bases and the J gene end by 9 bases; junction bases not matched to a gene: 13. The CDR3 is 16 residues long. CDR3 loop: CASSVAGTGDRVIQYF. DNA for the CDR3: TGTGCCAGCAGCGTCGCCGGGACAGGGGACCGGGTCATTCAGTACTTC.

In this sample, this clonotype turned up many times. The V call is TRBV12-3 or TRBV12-4, the J call TRBJ2-7, with a tentative D call TRBD1 (5 bases). This CDR3 has 15 residues. Trimming removed 1 base at V and 1 base at J, with 11 bases between. In nucleotides, the CDR3 is TGTGCCAGCAGTTTAGTGGGGCCAGGGTCCTACGAGCAGTACTTC. Translating gives CASSLVGPGSYEQYF.

This clonotype was seen a handful of times. The chain carries TRBV7-2 and TRBJ2-7; weak D call: TRBD1 (5 bases). The V end lost 2 bases, the J end lost 0 bases, and 8 bases lay between the germline ends. The CDR3 loop spans 14 amino acids. From germline, CDR1 is SGHTA and CDR2 FQGNSA. The CDR3: CASSLSRDSYEQYF. The DNA for the CDR3 is TGTGCCAGCAGCTTAAGCAGGGACTCCTACGAGCAGTACTTC.

A few counts support this clonotype. V gene TRBV11-2 combines with J gene TRBJ2-1; 14 bases are shared with TRBD2. CDR3 size: 19 residues. The trim removed 3 bases at V and 0 bases at J, leaving 7 bases unmatched. The V gene's germline CDR1 is SGHAT and CDR2 FQNNGV. The CDR3 loop reads CASSFGTSGGPSSYNEQFF. CDR3 DNA sequence: TGTGCCAGCAGCTTTGGGACTAGCGGGGGTCCTAGCTCCTACAATGAGCAGTTCTTC.

This clonotype occurred a few times. V usage is TRBV24-1 and J usage is TRBJ1-2, with D tentatively TRBD1 (6 bases). Germline lookup yields CDR1 KGHDR and CDR2 SFDVKD. Trimming took 9 bases from V and 8 from J, leaving 15 bases between them. The CDR3 contains 12 residues. CDR3 in amino acids: CATSLGGGGYTF. Written as DNA, the CDR3 is TGTGCCACCTCCCTGGGGGGCGGCGGCTACACCTTC.

This clonotype was counted at least ten times. The J gene is TRBJ1-1, the V gene TRBV29-1; 9 bases are shared with TRBD1. With V trimmed by 7 bases and J by 1 base, 7 bases remained unmatched. Germline lookup yields CDR1 SQVTM and CDR2 ANQGSEA. This CDR3 is 14 amino acids long. CDR3 loop: CSALRQGGNTEAFF. The DNA of the CDR3 is TGCAGCGCCTTAAGACAGGGGGGGAACACTGAAGCTTTCTTT.

The rearrangement uses TRBV30 and TRBJ2-2; 11 bases fit TRBD2. The J segment lost 4 bases and the V segment lost 2 bases, leaving 6 bases of the junction unmatched. Germline V gives CDR1 GTSNPN, CDR2 SVGIG (reference sequence). The CDR3 totals 16 residues. CDR3 region: CAWSKIAGGLTGELFF. The CDR3 bases are TGTGCCTGGAGTAAAATAGCGGGGGGGCTCACCGGGGAGCTGTTTTTT.

The chain recombines TRBV7-8 with TRBJ2-1, with D possibly matching TRBD2 (6 bases). Trimming cost V 1 base and J 7 bases, with 20 bases left between them. This CDR3 has 17 residues. Germline assignment: CDR1 SGHVS and CDR2 FQNEAQ. The CDR3 protein is CASSLGAPGLLGNEQFF. In DNA, the CDR3 is TGTGCCAGCAGCTTAGGGGCGCCGGGACTCCTAGGGAATGAGCAGTTCTTC.

This clonotype came up many times. The chain links TRBV4-2 to TRBJ2-3; D is possibly TRBD2 (5 bases). V gave up 0 bases and J gave up 2 bases, with 9 bases separating them. Germline assignment: CDR1 LGHNA and CDR2 YNFKEQ. This CDR3 has 15 amino acids. In DNA form, the CDR3 reads TGTGCCAGCAGCCAAGATCAGACTACCACAGATACGCAGTATTTT. The encoded protein is CASSQDQTTTDTQYF.

The sample holds a few counts of this clonotype. J is TRBJ2-7 and V is TRBV28, with TRBD1 matching over 10 bases. This CDR3 is built from 15 residues. Germline V CDR1 and CDR2: MDHEN, SYDVKM. The ends lost 3 bases at V and 5 bases at J; junction bases unmatched: 7. CDR3 DNA: TGTGCCAGCAGTTTGGGTGGACAGGGGGGAGACGAGCAGTACTTC. Translation gives CASSLGGQGGDEQYF.

This clonotype has a count of ten or more. The chain carries TRBV4-2 and TRBJ2-7; no firm D call. The CDR3 extends over 15 amino acids. With 1 base removed from V and 0 bases from J, the gap between germline ends came to 10 bases. The V gene's germline CDR1 is LGHNA and CDR2 YNFKEQ. This chain's CDR3 is CASSQGGRHSYEQYF. CDR3 DNA sequence: TGTGCCAGCAGCCAAGGGGGTCGACACTCCTACGAGCAGTACTTC.

J is TRBJ1-6 and V is TRBV5-1; D gene unclear. This CDR3 contains 14 residues. Germline loops: CDR1 SGHRS, CDR2 YFSETQ. Trimming left V 4 bases short and J 2 bases short, with 7 bases between. The CDR3 nucleotides read TGCGCCAGCAGCGACCCCACCTATAATTCACCCCTCCACTTT. This encodes CASSDPTYNSPLHF.

This clonotype was detected a few times. J is TRBJ2-3 and V is TRBV9; TRBD1 or TRBD2 may be the D gene (5 bases each). Trimming stripped 0 bases from V and 1 base from J, with 15 bases between. Germline values: CDR1 SGDLS, CDR2 YYNGEE. The CDR3 spans 17 residues. The CDR3 spells CASSVGEGIRRTDTQYF. CDR3 bases: TGTGCCAGCAGCGTAGGTGAGGGGATACGGCGCACAGATACGCAGTATTTT.

The chain links TRBV7-9 to TRBJ2-7; 9 bases fit TRBD1. The ends lost 5 bases at V and 5 bases at J; junction bases unmatched: 7. Germline V gene lookup returns CDR1 SEHNR and CDR2 FQNEAQ (reference sequence). CDR3 length: 14 residues. The CDR3 reads CASSRDRVNHEQYF. CDR3 coding DNA: TGTGCCAGCAGCCGGGACAGGGTTAACCACGAGCAGTACTTC.

CDR3: CASSPRTGLSYNEQFF. CDR3 bases: TGTGCCAGCAGCCCGCGGACAGGATTATCCTACAATGAGCAGTTCTTC. This chain uses TRBV4-2 with TRBJ2-1, with 7 bases aligning to TRBD1. This CDR3 has 16 residues. Germline CDR1 and CDR2: LGHNA and YNFKEQ. Trimming cost V 4 bases and J 1 base; bases outside gene matches: 7.

This clonotype came up a few times. Here the CDR3 reads CASSARGTAQRDTQYF. CDR3 coding DNA: TGTGCCAGCAGCGCGAGAGGGACAGCTCAGAGGGATACGCAGTATTTT. The V and J genes are TRBV7-9 and TRBJ2-3; 7 nucleotides align to TRBD1. The CDR3 is 16 residues long. Germline CDR1 reads SEHNR; CDR2 reads FQNEAQ (reference sequence). V lost 5 bases and J lost 6; bases outside the gene matches: 14.